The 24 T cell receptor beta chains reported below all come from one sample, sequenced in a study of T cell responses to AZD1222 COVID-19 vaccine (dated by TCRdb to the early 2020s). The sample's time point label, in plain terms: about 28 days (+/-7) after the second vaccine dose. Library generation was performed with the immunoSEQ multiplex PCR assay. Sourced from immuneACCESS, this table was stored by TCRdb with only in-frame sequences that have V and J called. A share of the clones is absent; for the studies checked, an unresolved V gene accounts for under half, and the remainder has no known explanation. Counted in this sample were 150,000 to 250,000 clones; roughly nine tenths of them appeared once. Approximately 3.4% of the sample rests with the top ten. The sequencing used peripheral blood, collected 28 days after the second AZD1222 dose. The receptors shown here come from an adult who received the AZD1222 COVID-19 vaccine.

The CDR3 protein is CASSWEVGEQYF. As DNA, the CDR3 is TGCGCCAGCAGCTGGGAAGTTGGCGAGCAGTACTTC. The V gene is TRBV5-1, the J gene TRBJ2-7; D not resolved. Germline V gives CDR1 SGHRS, CDR2 YFSETQ. The CDR3 has 12 amino acids. Trimming stripped 3 bases from V and 6 bases from J, with 10 bases between.

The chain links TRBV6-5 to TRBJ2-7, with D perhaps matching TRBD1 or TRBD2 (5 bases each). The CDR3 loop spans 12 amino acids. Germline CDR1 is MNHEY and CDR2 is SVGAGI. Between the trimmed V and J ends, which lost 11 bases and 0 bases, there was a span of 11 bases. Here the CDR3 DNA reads TGTGCCCTCGGGACGCTCTCCTACGAGCAGTACTTC. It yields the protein CALGTLSYEQYF.

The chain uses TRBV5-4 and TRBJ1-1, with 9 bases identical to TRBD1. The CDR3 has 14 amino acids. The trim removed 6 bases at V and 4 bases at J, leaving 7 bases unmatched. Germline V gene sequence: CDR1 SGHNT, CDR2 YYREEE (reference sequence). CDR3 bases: TGTGCCAGCACCCAACAGGGGGCGCGCACTGAAGCTTTCTTT. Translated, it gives CASTQQGARTEAFF.

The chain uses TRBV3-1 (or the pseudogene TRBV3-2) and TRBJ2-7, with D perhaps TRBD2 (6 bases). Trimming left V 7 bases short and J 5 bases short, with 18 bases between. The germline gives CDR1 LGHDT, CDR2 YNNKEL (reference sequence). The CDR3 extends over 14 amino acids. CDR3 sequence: CASTLLRGKDEQYF. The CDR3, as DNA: TGTGCCAGCACCCTCCTACGCGGGAAAGACGAGCAGTACTTC.

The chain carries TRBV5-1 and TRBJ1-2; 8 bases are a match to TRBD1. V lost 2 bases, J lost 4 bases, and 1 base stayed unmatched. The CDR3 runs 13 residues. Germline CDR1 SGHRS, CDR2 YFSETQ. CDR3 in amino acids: CASSFGQGYGYTF. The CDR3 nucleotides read TGCGCCAGCAGCTTTGGACAGGGCTATGGCTACACCTTC.

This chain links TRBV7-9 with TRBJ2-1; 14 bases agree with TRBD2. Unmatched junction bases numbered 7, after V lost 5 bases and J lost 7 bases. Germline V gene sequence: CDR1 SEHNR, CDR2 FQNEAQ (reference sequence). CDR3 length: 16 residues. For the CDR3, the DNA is TGTGCCAGCAGCCCCAGAGGGACTAGCGGGAGAAATGAGCAGTTCTTC. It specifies CASSPRGTSGRNEQFF.

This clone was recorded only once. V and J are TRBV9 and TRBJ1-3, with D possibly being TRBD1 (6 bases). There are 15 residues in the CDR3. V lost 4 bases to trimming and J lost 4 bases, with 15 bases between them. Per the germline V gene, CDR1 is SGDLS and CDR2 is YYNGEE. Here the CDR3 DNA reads TGTGCCAGCAGCACTACGGGACAAGTCGGAAACACCATATATTTT. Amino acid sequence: CASSTTGQVGNTIYF.

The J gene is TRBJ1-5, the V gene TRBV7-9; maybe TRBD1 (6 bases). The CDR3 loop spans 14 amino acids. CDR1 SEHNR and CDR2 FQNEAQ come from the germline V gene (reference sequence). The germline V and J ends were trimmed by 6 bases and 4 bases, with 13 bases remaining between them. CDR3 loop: CASRGGTPNQPQHF. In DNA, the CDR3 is TGTGCCAGCAGAGGAGGGACACCGAATCAGCCCCAGCATTTT.

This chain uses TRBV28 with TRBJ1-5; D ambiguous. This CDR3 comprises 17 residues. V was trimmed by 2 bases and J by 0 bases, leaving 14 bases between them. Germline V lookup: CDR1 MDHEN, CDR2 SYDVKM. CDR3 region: CASSLRQVVYSNQPQHF. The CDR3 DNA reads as TGTGCCAGCAGTTTACGGCAGGTCGTATATAGCAATCAGCCCCAGCATTTT.

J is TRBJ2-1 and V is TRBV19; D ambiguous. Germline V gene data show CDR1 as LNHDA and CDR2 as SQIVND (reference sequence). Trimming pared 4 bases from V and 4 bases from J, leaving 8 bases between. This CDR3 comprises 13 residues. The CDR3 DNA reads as TGTGCCAGTAGTACGACCAGTTACAATGAGCAGTTCTTC. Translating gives CASSTTSYNEQFF.

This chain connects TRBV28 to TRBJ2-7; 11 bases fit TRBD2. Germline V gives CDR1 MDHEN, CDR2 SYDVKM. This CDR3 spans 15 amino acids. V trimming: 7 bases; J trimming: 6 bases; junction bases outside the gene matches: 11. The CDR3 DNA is TGTGCCAGCACTCCTAGCGGGAGGAACTTTCCCGAGCAGTACTTC. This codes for CASTPSGRNFPEQYF.

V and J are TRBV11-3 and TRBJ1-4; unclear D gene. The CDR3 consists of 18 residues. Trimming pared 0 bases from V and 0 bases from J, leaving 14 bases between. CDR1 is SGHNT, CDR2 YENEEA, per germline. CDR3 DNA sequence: TGTGCCAGCAGCTTAGAGTTCATTAGGAGGTCAACTAATGAAAAACTGTTTTTT. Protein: CASSLEFIRRSTNEKLFF.

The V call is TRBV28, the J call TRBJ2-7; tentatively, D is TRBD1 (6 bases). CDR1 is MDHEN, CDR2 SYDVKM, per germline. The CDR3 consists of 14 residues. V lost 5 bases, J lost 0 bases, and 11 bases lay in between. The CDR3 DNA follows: TGTGCCAGCAGTGGACCAGGGGTCTCCTACGAGCAGTACTTC. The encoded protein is CASSGPGVSYEQYF.

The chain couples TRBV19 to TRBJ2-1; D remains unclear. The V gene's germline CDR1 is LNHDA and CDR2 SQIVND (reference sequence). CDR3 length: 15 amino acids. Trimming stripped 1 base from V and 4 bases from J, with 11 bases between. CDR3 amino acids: CASSIAGNLYNEQFF. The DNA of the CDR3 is TGTGCCAGTAGTATAGCCGGAAACTTGTACAATGAGCAGTTCTTC. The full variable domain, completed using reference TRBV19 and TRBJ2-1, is DGGITQSPKYLFRKEGQNVTLSCEQNLNHDAMYWYRQDPGQGLRLIYYSQIVNDFQKGDIAEGYSVSREKKESFPLTVTSAQKNPTAFYLCASSIAGNLYNEQFFGPGTRLTVL.

This CDR3 reads CASSGTGHNSPLHF. The CDR3 DNA reads TGCGCCAGCAGCGGGACAGGGCATAATTCACCCCTCCACTTT. V usage is TRBV5-1 and J usage is TRBJ1-6, with TRBD1 matching over 9 bases. Trimming removed 4 bases from V and 5 bases from J; junction bases left unmatched: 1. The CDR3 loop spans 14 amino acids. Germline V gene lookup returns CDR1 SGHRS and CDR2 YFSETQ.

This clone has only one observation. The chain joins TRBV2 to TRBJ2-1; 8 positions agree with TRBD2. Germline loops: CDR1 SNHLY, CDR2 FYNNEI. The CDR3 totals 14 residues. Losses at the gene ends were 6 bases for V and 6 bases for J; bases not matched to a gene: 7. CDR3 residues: CASSGGAAANEQFF. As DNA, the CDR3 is TGTGCCAGCAGCGGGGGGGCAGCGGCCAATGAGCAGTTCTTC.

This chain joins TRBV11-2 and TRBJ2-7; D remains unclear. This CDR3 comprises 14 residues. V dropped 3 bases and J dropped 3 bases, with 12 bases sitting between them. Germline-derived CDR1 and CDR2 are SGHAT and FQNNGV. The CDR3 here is CASSFGGPLYEQYF. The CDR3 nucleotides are TGTGCCAGCAGCTTTGGCGGACCCCTCTACGAGCAGTACTTC.

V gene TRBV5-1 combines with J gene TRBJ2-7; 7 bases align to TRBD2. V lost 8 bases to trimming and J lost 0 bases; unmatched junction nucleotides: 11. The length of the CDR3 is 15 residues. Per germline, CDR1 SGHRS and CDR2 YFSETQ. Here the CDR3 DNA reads TGCGCCAGTCGCTTAGGGCTAGCGGCCTCCTACGAGCAGTACTTC. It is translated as CASRLGLAASYEQYF.

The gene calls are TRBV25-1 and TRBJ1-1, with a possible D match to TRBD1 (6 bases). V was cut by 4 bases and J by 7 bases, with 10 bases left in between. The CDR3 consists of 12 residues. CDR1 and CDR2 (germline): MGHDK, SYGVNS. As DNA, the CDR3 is TGTGCCAGCAGTGTACAGACAGGTGAAGCTTTCTTT. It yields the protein CASSVQTGEAFF.

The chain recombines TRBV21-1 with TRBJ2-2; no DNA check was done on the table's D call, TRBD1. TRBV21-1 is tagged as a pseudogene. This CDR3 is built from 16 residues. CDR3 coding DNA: TGTGCCAGCAGTTCAGTGAACAGGGGAGGTGGCGGGGAGCTGTTTTTT. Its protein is CASSSVNRGGGGELFF.

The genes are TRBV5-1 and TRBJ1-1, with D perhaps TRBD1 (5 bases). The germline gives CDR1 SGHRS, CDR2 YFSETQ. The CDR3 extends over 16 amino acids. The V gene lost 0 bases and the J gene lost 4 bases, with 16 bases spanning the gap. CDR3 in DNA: TGCGCCAGCAGCTTGGGGAAGGGACTCCCGGGCACTGAAGCTTTCTTT. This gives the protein CASSLGKGLPGTEAFF.

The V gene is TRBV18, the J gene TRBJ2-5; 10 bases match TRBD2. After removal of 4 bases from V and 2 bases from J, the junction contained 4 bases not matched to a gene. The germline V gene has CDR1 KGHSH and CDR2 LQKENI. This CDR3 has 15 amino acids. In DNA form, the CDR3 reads TGTGCCAGCTCACAGGGACTAGCGAGACAAGAGACCCAGTACTTC. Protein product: CASSQGLARQETQYF.

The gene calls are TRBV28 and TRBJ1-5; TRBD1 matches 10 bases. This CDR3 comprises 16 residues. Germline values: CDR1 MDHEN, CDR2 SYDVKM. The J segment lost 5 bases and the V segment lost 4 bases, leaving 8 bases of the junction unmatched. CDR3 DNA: TGTGCCAGCAGTTCAACTTTGGACAGGGGGGATCAGCCCCAGCATTTT. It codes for CASSSTLDRGDQPQHF.

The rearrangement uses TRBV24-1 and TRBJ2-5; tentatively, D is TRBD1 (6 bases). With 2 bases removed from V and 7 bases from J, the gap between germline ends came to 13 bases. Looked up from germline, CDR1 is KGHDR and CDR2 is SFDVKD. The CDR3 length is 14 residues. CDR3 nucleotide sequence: TGTGCCACCAGTGATTCGGGGACAACAGGGACCCAGTACTTC. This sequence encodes CATSDSGTTGTQYF.